Listed below are T cell receptor beta chains from one sample, sequenced in a study of metastatic and nonmetastatic thyroid tumors. Through MiXCR, TCRdb re-clonotyped the PCR reads. Of about 70,000 clones listed, more than 15% are singletons. Sequencing was done on a sample of blood. These receptor sequences come from a female donor with papillary thyroid cancer or a benign thyroid nodule (not recorded which). Some clones in this sample may be carry-over from other donors' samples. Both conserved end residues are part of each CDR3. The D gene is left open where the match is weak. Expanded clones are given a class, and other clones once, few, many or no size at all.

v_call,d_call,clone_size,j_call,cdr3_nt,cdr3_aa
TRBV7-2,.,.,TRBJ2-6,TGTGCCAGCAGCTTATCATCTGGGGCCAACGTCCTGACTTTC,CASSLSSGANVLTF
TRBV9,.,many,TRBJ1-3,TGTGCCAGCAGCGTAGGGGGGGGCTCTGGAAACACCATATATTTT,CASSVGGGSGNTIYF
TRBV20-1,.,many,TRBJ2-2,TGCAGCCCCTGGGGGAACGGGGAGCTGTTTTTT,CSPWGNGELFF
TRBV11-2,.,many,TRBJ2-7,TGTGCCAGCAGTCCCGGCGGGGGCCTCGGATACGAGCAGTACTTC,CASSPGGGLGYEQYF
TRBV4-1,.,many,TRBJ2-4,TGCGCCAGCAGCCAACTCAGGCTAGCAAACATTCAGTACTTC,CASSQLRLANIQYF
TRBV12-3/TRBV12-4,.,.,TRBJ1-1,TGTGCCAGCAGGGGAGGGGGAAACCTGAACACTGAAGCTTTCTTT,CASRGGGNLNTEAFF
TRBV7-8,.,many,TRBJ2-7,TGTGCCAGCAGCTTAGTGGTCCACGAGCAGTACTTC,CASSLVVHEQYF
TRBV6-1,.,few,TRBJ2-7,TGTGCCATACAACGGTGGCCCTCCTACGAGCAGTACTTC,CAIQRWPSYEQYF
TRBV20-1,.,many,TRBJ2-7,TGCAGTGCTAGAGCGAGCACCCAGGTCTACGAGCAGTACTTC,CSARASTQVYEQYF
TRBV7-3,TRBD2,.,TRBJ2-2,TGTGCCAGCAGCCCCCGCCGCCGGACTAGCGGGAACACCGGGGAGCTGTTTTTT,CASSPRRRTSGNTGELFF
TRBV25-1,TRBD2,.,TRBJ2-1,TGTGCCAGCAGTGACCCCGGACTAGCGGAAGGTCCGTTCTACAATGAGCAGTTCTTC,CASSDPGLAEGPFYNEQFF